The present T cell receptor beta chain was sequenced within a study of control samples from healthy donors and cancer patients. With 5 bases removed from V and 1 base from J, the gap between germline ends came to 14 bases. Germline V lookup: CDR1 MNHEY, CDR2 SMNVEV (reference sequence). This CDR3 is built from 16 residues. The table came from immunoSEQ multiplex PCR; TCRdb's copy has only in-frame clones and leaves some out. The table shows more than 75,000 clones, with around 92% occurring only once. The chain carries TRBV27 and TRBJ2-2; D call uncertain. Source material: blood. The TCR originated in a man aged 50 or older in good health. The CDR3 protein is CASSQGPNGNTGELFF. The CDR3 DNA follows: TGTGCCAGCAGTCAAGGACCTAATGGGAACACCGGGGAGCTGTTTTTT.